This TCR beta chain was documented in a study of T-cell memory formation after mild COVID-19. Study results and limitations: The authors left the SARS-CoV-2 specificity of second-wave clones peaking on day 37 unconfirmed. The study found contracting CD4+ clones mainly in CM and EM and contracting CD8+ clones in EMRA.

This CDR3 has 16 residues. Germline CDR1 and CDR2: GTSNPN and SVGIG (reference sequence). Trimming shortened V by 0 bases and J by 4 bases, and 15 bases separated the two germline ends. This clonotype was seen a few times. Its antigen remains unidentified. TCRdb re-called the 5' RACE reads with MiXCR, one entry per CDR3 protein. This sample has 470,000 or so distinct CDR3 sequences; about 19% occur once, and the top ten carry roughly 8.4%. Sequenced material: PBMCs or a T cell subset sorted from them (not recorded which). This sequence was found in an adult woman who had mild COVID-19 (a few samples of this study predate the infection). Cell type and time point are not known. This chain joins TRBV30 and TRBJ2-2; D is tentatively TRBD1 or TRBD2 (6 bases each). CDR3 loop: CAWSVPRGPSTGELFF. The CDR3, as DNA: TGTGCCTGGAGTGTACCTCGGGGGCCGAGCACCGGGGAGCTGTTTTTT.